This record covers a single TCR beta chain. Its target is unknown. CDR1 is SGHVS, CDR2 FNYEAQ, per germline. J lost 7 bases, V lost 4 bases, and 9 bases had no gene match. This CDR3 has 14 amino acids. Genomic DNA, serving as template, underwent TCR beta VDJ and CDR3 profiling. MiXCR, run by TCRdb on the reads, gives a single entry per CDR3 protein. The repertoire includes roughly 200,000 distinct CDR3 sequences, nearly 65% of them detected once, and approximately 46% sits in the top ten. The data belong to a study of CD8+CD57+ T cells in acquired aplastic anemia. The wider study: The sorted CD4+ and CD8+ cells yielded an average approximately 3.2 ug of DNA. Study conclusions and caveats: There were 25 to 30 CD8+ CDR3 sequences that occurred in both patients and controls.

Selection for sequencing was limited to patients who had shown CD8+CD57+ cell expansion by flow cytometry. Every patient was diagnosed with severe acquired aplastic anemia. V and J are TRBV7-6 and TRBJ2-5; 7 positions agree with TRBD2. This clonotype was sampled from a human donor with aplastic anemia. The material sequenced was sorted CD4+, CD8+, or CD8+CD57+ T cells (not recorded which) from PBMCs. Here the CDR3 reads CASSYREAASTQYF. CDR3 sequence (DNA): TGTGCCAGCAGCTACCGGGAGGCTGCTTCGACCCAGTACTTC.